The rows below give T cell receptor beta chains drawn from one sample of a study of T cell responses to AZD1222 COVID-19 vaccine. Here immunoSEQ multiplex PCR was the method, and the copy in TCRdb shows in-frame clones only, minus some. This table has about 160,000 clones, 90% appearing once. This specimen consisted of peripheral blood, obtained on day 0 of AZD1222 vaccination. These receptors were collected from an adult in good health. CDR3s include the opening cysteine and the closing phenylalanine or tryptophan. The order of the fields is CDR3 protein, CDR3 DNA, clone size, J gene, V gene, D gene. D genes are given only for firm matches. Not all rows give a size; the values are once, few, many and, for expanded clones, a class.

CASSQGTGGYGYTF TGTGCCAGCAGCCAGGGGACAGGTGGCTATGGCTACACCTTC . TRBJ1-2 TRBV11-2 TRBD1
CASSRQTGVGEAFF TGTGCCAGCAGTCGGCAGACAGGGGTGGGTGAAGCTTTCTTT . TRBJ1-1 TRBV6-5 TRBD1
CASSFPGAANTEAFF TGTGCCAGCAGTTTCCCAGGGGCGGCGAACACTGAAGCTTTCTTT once TRBJ1-1 TRBV28 .
CASSSGTGFYEQYF TGCGCCAGCAGCTCGGGGACAGGCTTCTACGAGCAGTACTTC . TRBJ2-7 TRBV5-1 TRBD1
CASSEFRGGITEAFF TGTGCCAGCAGTGAATTCAGGGGGGGGATAACTGAAGCTTTCTTT . TRBJ1-1 TRBV25-1 TRBD1
CASSPRDGSPLHF TGTGCCAGCAGCCCCAGAGATGGTTCACCCCTCCACTTT . TRBJ1-6 TRBV7-9 .
CASNDPGAEKLFF TGTGCCAGCAACGATCCGGGAGCTGAAAAACTGTTTTTT . TRBJ1-4 TRBV6-5 .
CASSRTGTSGANVLTF TGTGCCAGCAGCCGGACAGGAACCTCTGGGGCCAACGTCCTGACTTTC . TRBJ2-6 TRBV7-3 TRBD1
CASSQEGSNTDTQYF TGTGCCAGCAGCCAAGAGGGATCAAACACAGATACGCAGTATTTT . TRBJ2-3 TRBV4-2 .
CASSESIGKGTDTQYF TGCGCCAGCAGTGAGTCGATTGGGAAAGGCACAGATACGCAGTATTTT . TRBJ2-3 TRBV10-1 .
CASSYLGMNTEAFF TGTGCCAGCAGTTACCTGGGAATGAACACTGAAGCTTTCTTT . TRBJ1-1 TRBV6-5 .
CASRIVQGADEQFF TGTGCCAGTAGAATAGTACAGGGGGCGGATGAGCAGTTCTTC . TRBJ2-1 TRBV19 TRBD1
CASSSVEEGTTEAFF TGTGCCAGCAGCTCAGTCGAAGAGGGGACCACTGAAGCTTTCTTT . TRBJ1-1 TRBV28 .
CASGQTGKNEKLFF TGTGCCAGCGGACAGACAGGGAAAAATGAAAAACTGTTTTTT . TRBJ1-4 TRBV2 TRBD1
CASSLGDAYGYTF TGCGCCAGCAGCTTGGGGGACGCCTATGGCTACACCTTC . TRBJ1-2 TRBV5-1 .
CASGRDRRMNTEAFF TGTGCCAGCGGACGAGACAGGCGTATGAACACTGAAGCTTTCTTT . TRBJ1-1 TRBV2 .
CASSLLVRDRDGYTF TGTGCCAGCAGCTTGCTTGTTAGGGACAGAGATGGCTACACCTTC . TRBJ1-2 TRBV5-5 TRBD1
CASSPRTGYGYTF TGTGCCAGCAGTCCCCGGACAGGCTATGGCTACACCTTC . TRBJ1-2 TRBV28 TRBD1
CASSLNGLQDTEAFF TGTGCCAGCAGCTTAAACGGACTGCAGGACACTGAAGCTTTCTTT . TRBJ1-1 TRBV7-3 .
CAISGEGGEKLFF TGTGCCATCAGTGGGGAGGGTGGGGAAAAACTGTTTTTT . TRBJ1-4 TRBV10-3 .
CATSGQGRTDTQYF TGTGCCACCTCGGGCCAGGGGAGGACAGATACGCAGTATTTT . TRBJ2-3 TRBV6-5 .
CASSGQSYEQYF TGTGCCAGCAGTGGACAGAGCTACGAGCAGTACTTC . TRBJ2-7 TRBV6-2/TRBV6-3 .
CASSWTGRDTEAFF TGCGCCAGCAGCTGGACAGGGAGGGACACTGAAGCTTTCTTT . TRBJ1-1 TRBV5-1 TRBD1
CASSLGQGGANIQYF TGTGCCAGCAGCTTAGGGCAGGGGGGTGCAAACATTCAGTACTTC . TRBJ2-4 TRBV7-2 .
CASSAGTAYEQYF TGCGCCAGCAGCGCCGGGACAGCGTACGAGCAGTACTTC . TRBJ2-7 TRBV5-1 TRBD1
CASSLRTFYGYTF TGTGCCAGCAGTTTACGGACGTTTTATGGCTACACCTTC . TRBJ1-2 TRBV28 .
CASSIDRNRGSQPQHF TGTGCCAGTAGTATAGATCGTAACAGGGGCTCTCAGCCCCAGCATTTT many TRBJ1-5 TRBV19 TRBD1
CASSGSARLANYGYTF TGTGCCAGTAGTGGTTCCGCCAGGCTCGCTAACTATGGCTACACCTTC once TRBJ1-2 TRBV19 .
CAWSPVRGTRDNEKLFF TGTGCCTGGAGTCCCGTACGGGGTACCAGGGATAATGAAAAACTGTTTTTT once TRBJ1-4 TRBV30 .
CASSDHRTNEKLFF TGTGCCAGCAGTGATCACCGAACTAATGAAAAACTGTTTTTT . TRBJ1-4 TRBV2 .
CASPRLCPKGETQYF TGTGCCAGCCCTAGGCTCTGCCCTAAAGGAGAGACCCAGTACTTC . TRBJ2-5 TRBV6-5 .
CASSEGLAKNIQYF TGTGCCAGCAGTGAAGGACTAGCCAAAAACATTCAGTACTTC . TRBJ2-4 TRBV6-1 .
CASSARIDTYEQYF TGTGCCAGCAGCGCACGGATCGATACCTACGAGCAGTACTTC . TRBJ2-7 TRBV28 .
CASSSQFGYTF TGTGCCAGCAGTTCCCAATTTGGCTACACCTTC . TRBJ1-2 TRBV28 .
CASSLEGGSNQPQHF TGTGCCAGCAGCTTAGAGGGAGGGAGCAATCAGCCCCAGCATTTT . TRBJ1-5 TRBV7-9 .
CASRRQGVAGELFF TGTGCCAGCAGACGACAGGGGGTTGCCGGGGAGCTGTTTTTT . TRBJ2-2 TRBV6-5 TRBD1
CASSIGEGGRAFF TGTGCCAGTAGTATAGGGGAGGGTGGACGAGCTTTCTTT . TRBJ1-1 TRBV19 .
CASTSLGAQETQYF TGTGCCAGCACCTCCCTCGGAGCGCAGGAGACCCAGTACTTC . TRBJ2-5 TRBV7-9 .
CASSLLASGELFF TGTGCCAGCAGCTTACTAGCGTCCGGGGAGCTGTTTTTT . TRBJ2-2 TRBV7-9 .
CASSLRLAGGPQDNEQFF TGTGCCAGCAGCTTACGCCTAGCGGGGGGGCCTCAAGACAATGAGCAGTTCTTC . TRBJ2-1 TRBV11-3 TRBD2
CASSSGQDEQYF TGTGCCAGCAGTAGCGGACAGGATGAGCAGTACTTC few TRBJ2-7 TRBV2 TRBD1